The 13 T cell receptor beta chains given below trace back to one sample, sequenced in a study of T cells in tumors after PD-1 blockade. Data came from immunoSEQ multiplex PCR; TCRdb stores just in-frame clones and leaves some out. The sample lists roughly 60,000 clones; around three quarters were seen once. The sample consisted of PBMCs, taken before anti-PD-1 treatment. The receptors shown here come from a human donor with basal cell carcinoma.

This chain uses TRBV14 with TRBJ1-1; no reliable D call. Trimming cost V 2 bases and J 8 bases, with 24 bases left between them. Per the germline V gene, CDR1 is SGHDN and CDR2 is FVKESK. CDR3 length equals 17 residues. In DNA form, the CDR3 reads TGTGCCAGCAGCCAATCGTTCTTTTCCGTTTCGGCCATCGAAGCTTTCTTT. This translates into CASSQSFFSVSAIEAFF.

The V gene is TRBV15, the J gene TRBJ1-1; D gene ambiguous. The length of the CDR3 is 11 residues. The germline V gene encodes CDR1 LNHNV and CDR2 YYDKDF (reference sequence). With 2 bases removed from V and 7 bases from J, the gap between germline ends came to 5 bases. The CDR3 DNA sequence: TGTGCCACCAGCAGACGGCTTGAAGCTTTCTTT. Protein sequence: CATSRRLEAFF. The full variable domain, completed using reference TRBV15 and TRBJ1-1, is DAMVIQNPRYQVTQFGKPVTLSCSQTLNHNVMYWYQQKSSQAPKLLFHYYDKDFNNEADTPDNFQSRRPNTSFCFLDIRSPGLGDTAMYLCATSRRLEAFFGQGTRLTVV.

V is TRBV27 and J is TRBJ2-2; possibly TRBD1 or TRBD2 for D (6 bases each). V was shortened by 6 bases and J by 0 bases, with 17 bases between the two germline ends. Germline V gives CDR1 MNHEY, CDR2 SMNVEV (reference sequence). This CDR3 has 17 amino acids. The CDR3 DNA reads TGTGCCAGCAGACCGACTTTTGGGGGGCCGAACACCGGGGAGCTGTTTTTT. Its translation: CASRPTFGGPNTGELFF.

In its sample, this clone was seen a few times. This CDR3 reads CASSLGVGAPGGELFF. The DNA of the CDR3 is TGTGCCAGCAGCTTAGGAGTGGGGGCCCCCGGCGGGGAGCTGTTTTTT. The chain links TRBV7-9 to TRBJ2-2, with D perhaps TRBD1 (6 bases). The CDR3 sequence is 16 residues long. Trimming left V 1 base short and J 7 bases short, with 16 bases between. Germline V lookup: CDR1 SEHNR, CDR2 FQNEAQ (reference sequence). Combining the CDR3 with reference TRBV7-9 and TRBJ2-2 gives the whole variable domain DTGVSQNPRHKITKRGQNVTFRCDPISEHNRLYWYRQTLGQGPEFLTYFQNEAQLEKSRLLSDRFSAERPKGSFSTLEIQRTEQGDSAMYLCASSLGVGAPGGELFFGEGSRLTVL.

In regard to this clone: A read error may be the cause here, since a much bigger clone is one base away. The CDR3, as DNA: TGTGCCACCAGCAGACCCTATCAGCCCCAGCATTTT. Translation gives CATSRPYQPQHF. The J gene is TRBJ1-5, the V gene TRBV15; unclear D gene. Trimming pared 2 bases from V and 5 bases from J, leaving 4 bases between. Germline-derived CDR1 and CDR2 are LNHNV and YYDKDF (reference sequence). This CDR3 is built from 12 residues.

The V gene is TRBV24-1, the J gene TRBJ2-2; D remains unclear. This CDR3 is 14 amino acids long. Germline V gives CDR1 KGHDR, CDR2 SFDVKD. With 5 bases removed from V and 1 base from J, the gap between germline ends came to 7 bases. CDR3: CATSGSVNTGELFF. For the CDR3, the DNA is TGTGCCACCAGTGGTTCTGTGAACACCGGGGAGCTGTTTTTT.

This chain connects TRBV14 to TRBJ2-3; 8 bases align to TRBD2. The CDR3 length is 17 residues. Germline assignment: CDR1 SGHDN and CDR2 FVKESK. After removal of 4 bases from V and 2 bases from J, the junction contained 11 bases not matched to a gene. The CDR3 reads CASSRGWGSGDTDTQYF. The CDR3 bases are TGTGCCAGCAGCCGCGGATGGGGTAGCGGGGACACAGATACGCAGTATTTT.

This clone was seen just once. This chain joins TRBV7-6 and TRBJ2-1, with 13 bases identical to TRBD2. V gave up 5 bases and J gave up 0 bases; unmatched junction bases: 4. The germline CDR1 and CDR2 sequences are SGHVS and FNYEAQ. The CDR3 runs to 17 residues. The CDR3 DNA is TGTGCCAGCAGCCTGACTAGCGGGGGGCGCTCCTACAATGAGCAGTTCTTC. This gives the protein CASSLTSGGRSYNEQFF. Based on the CDR3 plus reference TRBV7-6 and TRBJ2-1, the full variable domain is GAGVSQSPRYKVTKRGQDVALRCDPISGHVSLYWYRQALGQGPEFLTYFNYEAQQDKSGLPNDRFSAERPEGSISTLTIQRTEQRDSAMYRCASSLTSGGRSYNEQFFGPGTRLTVL.

J is TRBJ1-6 and V is TRBV6-5; D unclear. This CDR3 region has 14 residues. CDR1 is MNHEY and CDR2 is SVGAGI in the germline V gene. Trimming stripped 5 bases from V and 6 bases from J, with 11 bases between. The CDR3 loop is CASSNPALNSPLHF. The CDR3 DNA reads as TGTGCCAGCAGTAATCCGGCCCTTAATTCACCCCTCCACTTT.

In the case of this clone: A much larger clone lies one base from this, so it may be a read error. The chain carries TRBV12-3 or TRBV12-4 and TRBJ1-1, with D perhaps TRBD1 (6 bases). The germline V and J ends were trimmed by 6 bases and 1 base, with 9 bases remaining between them. The length of the CDR3 is 13 residues. The CDR3 DNA reads as TGTGCCAGCAGGCGGACAGAGAACACTGAAGCTTTCTTT. It yields the protein CASRRTENTEAFF.

The V call is TRBV30, the J call TRBJ2-5; perhaps TRBD2 as D (6 bases). The CDR3 runs to 14 residues. V lost 5 bases, J lost 2 bases, and 15 bases lay in between. CDR1 GTSNPN and CDR2 SVGIG come from the germline V gene (reference sequence). DNA for the CDR3: TGTGCCTGGGGCCGGGAGCCCTCTCAAGAGACCCAGTACTTC. Translation gives CAWGREPSQETQYF.

V and J are TRBV5-1 and TRBJ2-3; the match to TRBD1 covers 8 bases. Trimming removed 3 bases from V and 4 bases from J; junction bases left unmatched: 4. This CDR3 comprises 14 residues. Per germline, CDR1 SGHRS and CDR2 YFSETQ. Written as DNA, the CDR3 is TGCGCCAGCAGCTCGAACAGGGGGGCAGATACGCAGTATTTT. Encoded protein: CASSSNRGADTQYF. The whole variable domain, remainder taken from reference TRBV5-1 and TRBJ2-3, is KAGVTQTPRYLIKTRGQQVTLSCSPISGHRSVSWYQQTPGQGLQFLFEYFSETQRNKGNFPGRFSGRQFSNSRSEMNVSTLELGDSALYLCASSSNRGADTQYFGPGTRLTVL.

The gene calls are TRBV18 and TRBJ2-7; 9 bases fit TRBD1. Unmatched junction bases numbered 7, after V lost 6 bases and J lost 4 bases. The germline V gene has CDR1 KGHSH and CDR2 LQKENI. The CDR3 length is 14 residues. CDR3 DNA: TGTGCCAGCTCGAAGGGACAGGGTTATTACGAGCAGTACTTC. It codes for CASSKGQGYYEQYF.